This T cell receptor beta chain was observed in a study of T cells in tumors after PD-1 blockade (dated by TCRdb to the late 2010s). Turning to the overall study: Exclusion criteria were prior checkpoint blockade, use of systemic immunosuppressants, or recent radiotherapy or other anti-cancer therapy within 4 weeks. Patients received pembrolizumab 200 mg every 3 weeks or cemiplimab 350 mg every 2 weeks. Ongoing daily vismodegib 150 mg was also given to a subset of patients during anti-PD-1 treatment. Peripheral blood samples averaged approximately 100,000 TCR templates (range about 24,679-290,000) and 36,536 unique clonotypes. Paired single-cell RNA and TCR sequencing was performed on site-matched tumors from BCC or SCC patients before and after anti-PD-1 therapy. To compare clonotypes in blood versus tumor, bulk TCR sequencing was run on fewer than 11 peripheral blood samples drawn from several patients. RECIST version 1.1 was used to evaluate clinical response. General findings and caveats noted by the study authors: Around 45% of tumor TCR clonotypes were detected in blood, and some novel exhausted tumor clones were observed in pre-treatment blood, which was taken as suggesting peripheral recruitment. The source of novel T cell clones was not identified, and lymphoid organs or rare unexpanded clones within the tumor or the tumor periphery could be included among the possible sources.

Via the germline V gene, CDR1 is SGHRS and CDR2 YFSETQ. Relative to germline, V is missing 0 bases and J is missing 1 base, with 7 bases of the junction outside any gene match. Reading from cysteine to phenylalanine, the CDR3 counts 17 amino acids. The read is trimmed to its CDR3 DNA, 51 bases read in frame from base 1. This clone was counted once. Its antigen remains unidentified. The sample holds no much larger clone one base away, and base qualities are not on file. Genomic DNA extracted from tumor biopsies or peripheral blood was used for bulk TCRbeta sequencing, with input ranging from roughly 616 ng to 6,004 ng. Every patient was a poor candidate for surgical resection and had histologically proven advanced or metastatic basal or squamous cell carcinoma. The basal cell carcinoma cohort comprised ten to eleven patients, of whom about eight had bulk tumor TCR sequencing. The immunoSEQ platform was used to carry out deep TCRbeta sequencing. The authors' pipeline ran thus. Only productive rearrangements were exported from the immunoSEQ Analyzer for further analysis. Bulk TCRbeta clonotypes were assigned T cell phenotypes by matching to single-cell RNA+TCR-seq clones sharing the same TCRbeta sequence. Tumor enrichment of a clone was calculated by dividing the clone's tumor frequency by the clone's PBMC frequency, both taken from bulk TCR sequencing. TCRs were grouped by GLIPH into specificity groups, defined as clusters of distinct TCRs likely recognizing common antigens via shared CDR3 motifs. In TCRdb, the immuneACCESS table is reduced to in-frame sequences with V and J assigned. These tables do not hold every clone; where another copy was compared, an unresolved V gene accounts for under half, and the others remain unexplained. V, J and clone size reflect that table, while D and trimming were determined from the DNA. The sample data list more than 40,000 clones, and 79% of these were observed just once. The ten largest clones represent approximately 8.3% of the sample.

The rearrangement combines TRBV5-1 with TRBJ2-5; TRBD1 matches 9 bases in the middle. The TCR comes from a human donor with advanced basal cell or squamous cell carcinoma (not recorded which). The source material was PBMCs, sampled before anti-PD-1 therapy. At the DNA level, the sequence is TGCGCCAGCAGCTTGGCGGGGACAGGGCCAGGCCAAGAGACCCAGTACTTC. Its protein is CASSLAGTGPGQETQYF. When the CDR3 is completed using the reference TRBV5-1 and TRBJ2-5 genes on either side, the full variable domain is KAGVTQTPRYLIKTRGQQVTLSCSPISGHRSVSWYQQTPGQGLQFLFEYFSETQRNKGNFPGRFSGRQFSNSRSEMNVSTLELGDSALYLCASSLAGTGPGQETQYFGPGTRLLVL.